The clone carrying this T cell receptor beta chain showed up just once. Its antigen is unidentified. These data originate in a study of graft-versus-host responses after intestinal transplantation. Background on the study: Recipients obtained multivisceral, liver-intestinal, or isolated intestinal transplants. Tacrolimus and steroids were given for three to four years to all recipients after anti-thymocyte globulin induction.

The CDR3 is 15 amino acids. Per the germline V gene, CDR1 is SGHRS and CDR2 is YFSETQ. V shed 4 bases and J shed 3 bases, with 17 bases lying between them. Study-wide findings and caveats: Recipient marrow harbored GvH clones, some of which surfaced first in ileum or blood. Patients with graft-donor T cell macrochimerism had high graft-versus-host to host-versus-graft clonal ratios in allografts.

Libraries were prepared by immunoSEQ multiplex PCR; TCRdb keeps only in-frame clonotypes and omits some of them. There are about 96,000 clones in the sample; more than 90% occur only once, and over 0.3% lies in the top ten. This sample comprised unstimulated CD4+ T cells sorted from spleen or lymph node cells, obtained before intestinal transplant. This clonotype was obtained from a human donor who received an intestinal transplant. J is TRBJ2-7 and V is TRBV5-1; D remains unclear. The chain's CDR3 is CASSPEHSGLYEQYF. In DNA, the CDR3 is TGCGCCAGCAGCCCCGAGCACTCGGGCCTCTACGAGCAGTACTTC.